This T cell receptor (beta chain) was found in a study of OX40 agonist ivuxolimab in advanced cancers. Study-level information: Partial response was recorded in three patients: one hepatocellular carcinoma and two cutaneous melanoma cases.

Libraries were prepared by immunoSEQ multiplex PCR; TCRdb keeps only in-frame clonotypes and omits some of them. This table has 65,000 to 90,000 clones, under 95% appearing once. Notes on the study in general: Among the least clonally expanded were partial responders at 0.1-3.0 mg/kg. Expanded clones tended on average to be more numerous among CD8+ T cells than CD4+.

The germline V gene has CDR1 SEHNR and CDR2 FQNEAQ (reference sequence). The CDR3 contains 14 residues. V gave up 5 bases and J gave up 5 bases, with 15 bases separating them. About this clone: Its target is unknown.

The chain is built from TRBV7-9 and TRBJ1-2; no reliable D call. This specimen consisted of CD4+ or CD8+ T cells sorted from blood, obtained in a trial of the OX40 agonist ivuxolimab. The TCR comes from an adult with an advanced solid tumor such as melanoma, head and neck, liver or kidney cancer. The CDR3 protein is CASSPLENSYGYTF. For the CDR3, the DNA is TGTGCCAGCAGCCCTTTGGAGAATTCTTATGGCTACACCTTC.